A selection of T cell receptor beta chains follows, all from one sample in a study of vaccination and CD4 T cells after COVID-19. Antigen specificity for these receptors is unknown. TCRdb independently ran MiXCR on the PCR reads; one entry per CDR3 protein. The sample shows about 15,000 distinct CDR3 sequences, 52% of them seen only once. Sequencing was done on a sample of CD4+ T cells from blood, cultured in vitro. The receptors come from a human donor who had recovered from COVID-19. CDR3s include the opening cysteine and the closing phenylalanine or tryptophan. The D gene is left open where the match is weak. Expanded clones are given a class, and other clones once, few, many or no size at all.

>TRBJ2-5|-|TRBV11-3|-
TGTGCCAGCAGCTTAGGGAGCAGTCGGCAAGAGACCCAGTACTTC
CASSLGSSRQETQYF
>TRBJ1-2|-|TRBV3-1|TRBD1
TGTGCCAGCAGCCCGTGGCCCCCGGGACAGGGGAACTATGGCTACACCTTC
CASSPWPPGQGNYGYTF
>TRBJ1-2|-|TRBV6-1|-
TGTGCCAGCAGCCTCGACAGATATGGCTACACCTTC
CASSLDRYGYTF
>TRBJ1-1|-|TRBV4-2|-
TGTGCCAGCAGCCAAGATCCGGCAGGGGCGGGGGTGGCTGAAGCTTTCTTT
CASSQDPAGAGVAEAFF
>TRBJ2-3|-|TRBV7-2|-
TGTGCCAGCAGCCATCCGGGGGTGGTAGATACGCAGTATTTT
CASSHPGVVDTQYF
>TRBJ1-2|-|TRBV5-1|TRBD1
TGCGCCAGCAGCTCCACAGGGGGAAACTATGGCTACACCTTC
CASSSTGGNYGYTF
>TRBJ2-3|few|TRBV5-6|-
TGTGCCAGCAGCTCCCTAGGACTCTCAGATACGCAGTATTTT
CASSSLGLSDTQYF
>TRBJ2-1|few|TRBV6-4|TRBD2
TGTGCCAGCAGTGACTCCGGACTAGTTCAGTTCTTC
CASSDSGLVQFF
>TRBJ1-1|-|TRBV27|-
TGTGCCAGCAGTTCCGGGGGGGGGACCATGAACACTGAAGCTTTCTTT
CASSSGGGTMNTEAFF
>TRBJ1-1|-|TRBV20-1|-
TGCAGTGCGAGGCTTCGGCAGCCTAACACTGAAGCTTTCTTT
CSARLRQPNTEAFF
>TRBJ2-7|-|TRBV20-1|-
TGCGGTGCTAGAGGGACCAGCTCCTACGAGCAGTACTTC
CGARGTSSYEQYF
>TRBJ2-5|few|TRBV7-2|-
TGTGCCAGCGGTCAACGCACGGGGGAATTAGCCCAGTACTTC
CASGQRTGELAQYF
>TRBJ1-6|-|TRBV30|TRBD1
TGTGCCTGGGCGAGGGACAGCGGATCACCCCTCCACTTT
CAWARDSGSPLHF
>TRBJ1-1|once|TRBV27|-
TGTGCCAGCAGTCCTAACGGGGCGGGGAACACTGAAGCTTTCTTT
CASSPNGAGNTEAFF
>TRBJ1-2|-|TRBV6-2/TRBV6-3|TRBD1
TGTGCCAGCAACCGGGACAGGGGTGGCTACACCTTC
CASNRDRGGYTF
>TRBJ1-3|few|TRBV19|-
TGTGCCAGTAGGAGTGCCTCTGGAAACACCATATATTTT
CASRSASGNTIYF
>TRBJ2-1|-|TRBV7-2|-
TGTGCCAGCAGCCCGGACAGCCTAAACAATGAGCAGTTCTTC
CASSPDSLNNEQFF
>TRBJ2-7|-|TRBV30|-
TGTGCCTGGAGTGTCGGGGGTCCCGTCTACGAGCAGTACTTC
CAWSVGGPVYEQYF
>TRBJ2-7|few|TRBV20-1|TRBD2
TGCAGTGTTTTGGTAGCGGGAAACTCCTACGAGCAGTACTTC
CSVLVAGNSYEQYF
>TRBJ1-6|-|TRBV7-2|-
TGTGCCAGCGGGCGGTTTAATTCACCCCTCCACTTT
CASGRFNSPLHF
>TRBJ1-6|few|TRBV20-1|-
TGCAGTGCTAGGGCCACCTATAATTCACCCCTCCACTTT
CSARATYNSPLHF
>TRBJ2-3|-|TRBV24-1|TRBD2
TGTGCCACCAGTGACGCGGGGGGGCCCGGAGATACGCAGTATTTT
CATSDAGGPGDTQYF
>TRBJ2-1|-|TRBV20-1|TRBD2
TGCAGTGCTAGGCGGGAGCCTTACAATGAGCAGTTCTTC
CSARREPYNEQFF
>TRBJ1-1|few|TRBV20-1|-
TGCAGTGCCAGACACAGGCGGGGTGCTGAAGCTTTCTTT
CSARHRRGAEAFF
>TRBJ1-5|-|TRBV6-5|TRBD1
TGTGCCAGCAGTTTCGGACAGGGAGGGCAGCCCCAGCATTTT
CASSFGQGGQPQHF
>TRBJ2-2|-|TRBV7-3|TRBD2
TGTGCCAGCAGCTTAAGCCCCACGGGGGGGATCACCGGGGAGCTGTTTTTT
CASSLSPTGGITGELFF
>TRBJ2-2|few|TRBV24-1|TRBD1
TGTGCCACCAGTGACCCTGGACAGGGTGGGAATTCCGGGGAGCTGTTTTTT
CATSDPGQGGNSGELFF
>TRBJ1-6|-|TRBV2|TRBD1
TGTGCCAGCAGGGGACAGGAGAATTCACCCCTCCACTTT
CASRGQENSPLHF
>TRBJ2-4|-|TRBV7-8|-
TGTGCCAGCGGGGGCGGGAAGGGTAGTAGCATTCAGTACTTC
CASGGGKGSSIQYF
>TRBJ2-7|-|TRBV2|-
TGTGCCAGCAGTGATCCTGAGGGGACTGTTAGTAGCTACGAGCAGTACTTC
CASSDPEGTVSSYEQYF
>TRBJ2-3|few|TRBV6-5|-
TGTGCCAGCAGTTACTCATGGGGCGGCAGCACAGATACGCAGTATTTT
CASSYSWGGSTDTQYF
>TRBJ1-4|-|TRBV20-1|-
TGCAGTGCCCAAGCGGGGCTTAATGAAAAACTGTTTTTT
CSAQAGLNEKLFF
>TRBJ1-4|-|TRBV20-1|-
TGCAGTGTCAGGAATCCGGGACATACAATGCTGTTTTTT
CSVRNPGHTMLFF
>TRBJ1-1|few|TRBV7-9|-
TGTGCCAGCAGCTTAGCATCCGTAGGGGGGACGGCCACTGAAGCTTTCTTT
CASSLASVGGTATEAFF
>TRBJ2-3|-|TRBV7-2|TRBD2
TGTGCCAGCAGCTCCCCGACTCGCGGGGGGCCCGGGGATACGCAGTATTTT
CASSSPTRGGPGDTQYF
>TRBJ1-1|few|TRBV6-1|-
TGTGCCAGCAGTCCCGACACTTGGAACACTGAAGCTTTCTTT
CASSPDTWNTEAFF
>TRBJ2-7|-|TRBV6-1|TRBD1
TGTGCCAGCAGACCGGGACAGGGCTACGAGCAGTACTTC
CASRPGQGYEQYF
>TRBJ2-7|-|TRBV20-1|TRBD2
TGCAGTGCTAGATTAAACGGGGGGGCCGGTGAGCAGTACTTC
CSARLNGGAGEQYF
>TRBJ2-5|-|TRBV7-9|TRBD2
TGTGCCAGCAGCATGGCGGGGGGGATGTACCAAGAGACCCAGTACTTC
CASSMAGGMYQETQYF
>TRBJ2-2|few|TRBV6-2/TRBV6-3|-
TGTGCCAGCAGTAGTTCAGACGGGGAGCTGTTTTTT
CASSSSDGELFF
>TRBJ2-3|-|TRBV28|-
TGTGCCAGCAGTTTATCTGCAAGTACGCAGTATTTT
CASSLSASTQYF
>TRBJ1-1|large|TRBV5-6|TRBD1
TGTGCCAGCAGCCCCACGGGACAGGGGGACACTGAAGCTTTCTTT
CASSPTGQGDTEAFF
>TRBJ1-1|few|TRBV5-4|-
TGTGCCAGCAGCTTGGGGGGAAGCGGTGAAGCTTTCTTT
CASSLGGSGEAFF
>TRBJ2-3|-|TRBV19|-
TGTGCCAGTAGCCTTACCGGGACGAGAGATACGCAGTATTTT
CASSLTGTRDTQYF
>TRBJ1-1|-|TRBV10-3|-
TGTGCCATCAGTTACTCAGGGGTCACTGAAGCTTTCTTT
CAISYSGVTEAFF
>TRBJ1-5|few|TRBV20-1|-
TGCAGTGCTAGCCCGGATAGCAATCAGCCCCAGCATTTT
CSASPDSNQPQHF
>TRBJ2-1|-|TRBV7-2|-
TGTGCCAGCAGCTTAGCGAAAACTAGTCGCCTCTCCAATGAGCAGTTCTTC
CASSLAKTSRLSNEQFF
>TRBJ2-7|-|TRBV2|-
TGTGCCAGCACTGTCAGGGTGGCCGAGCAGTACTTC
CASTVRVAEQYF
>TRBJ1-2|few|TRBV7-6|TRBD1
TGTGCCAGCAGCCCGGGACAGGGGCCCAACTATGGCTACACCTTC
CASSPGQGPNYGYTF
>TRBJ2-2|few|TRBV2|TRBD2
TGTGCCAGCAGATCCGGGACTAGCAACACCGGGGAGCTGTTTTTT
CASRSGTSNTGELFF